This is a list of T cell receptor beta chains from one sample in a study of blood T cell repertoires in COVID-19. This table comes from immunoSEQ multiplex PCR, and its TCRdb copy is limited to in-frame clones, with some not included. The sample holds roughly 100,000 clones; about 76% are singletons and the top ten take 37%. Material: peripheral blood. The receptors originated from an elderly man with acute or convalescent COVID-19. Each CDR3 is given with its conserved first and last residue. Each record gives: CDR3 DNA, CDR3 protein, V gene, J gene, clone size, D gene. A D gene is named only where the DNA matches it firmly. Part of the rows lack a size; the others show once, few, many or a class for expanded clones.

DNA: TGTGCCATCAGCCTTTGGGAGAAAGATACGCAGTATTTT; CDR3: CAISLWEKDTQYF; V: TRBV10-3; J: TRBJ2-3; size: -; D: -
DNA: TGTGCCAGCAGTCTGGACAGGGGGCCCTATGGCTACACCTTC; CDR3: CASSLDRGPYGYTF; V: TRBV28; J: TRBJ1-2; size: -; D: TRBD1
DNA: TGTGCCAGCAGTTACCTGGGACAGGGAAGAAACACCATATATTTT; CDR3: CASSYLGQGRNTIYF; V: TRBV6-5; J: TRBJ1-3; size: -; D: TRBD1
DNA: TGTGCCAGCAGCTTAGCGGGAGCGAGTACCGGGGAGCTGTTTTTT; CDR3: CASSLAGASTGELFF; V: TRBV7-9; J: TRBJ2-2; size: -; D: -
DNA: TGTGCCAGCAGCCAACTGGGACTAGCGGGAGAGAGACGGATCTACGAGCAGTACTTC; CDR3: CASSQLGLAGERRIYEQYF; V: TRBV4-2; J: TRBJ2-7; size: -; D: TRBD2
DNA: TGCAGTGCTAGTGTTAGTCGAGGGATTAATTCACCCCTCCACTTT; CDR3: CSASVSRGINSPLHF; V: TRBV20-1; J: TRBJ1-6; size: once; D: -
DNA: TGTGCCAGCAGCGAGACTTCTGGCCAGGGACAGAATGAAAAACTGTTTTTT; CDR3: CASSETSGQGQNEKLFF; V: TRBV9; J: TRBJ1-4; size: -; D: TRBD1
DNA: TGTGCCAGCAGCTTAGACAGGGGAGACGGCTACACCTTC; CDR3: CASSLDRGDGYTF; V: TRBV11-2; J: TRBJ1-2; size: -; D: -
DNA: TGTGCCAGTAGTTTTCGGACAGGGGGCGCGGACTATGGCTACACCTTC; CDR3: CASSFRTGGADYGYTF; V: TRBV19; J: TRBJ1-2; size: many; D: TRBD1
DNA: TGTGCCAGCAGTTACCCGGGTACGGACACCATATATTTT; CDR3: CASSYPGTDTIYF; V: TRBV6-5; J: TRBJ1-3; size: -; D: -
DNA: TGTGCCAGCAGGCGACCCAGGGGGACCACTGAAGCTTTCTTT; CDR3: CASRRPRGTTEAFF; V: TRBV6-5; J: TRBJ1-1; size: -; D: TRBD1
DNA: TGTGCCAGCAGTACTTACATATTACAGGGATCTAATGAAAAACTGTTTTTT; CDR3: CASSTYILQGSNEKLFF; V: TRBV28; J: TRBJ1-4; size: -; D: -
DNA: TGTGCCAGCAGCCTAACCCCACTTCGCTCTGGGGCCAACGTCCTGACTTTC; CDR3: CASSLTPLRSGANVLTF; V: TRBV5-4; J: TRBJ2-6; size: -; D: -
DNA: TGTGCCACCCAAGACAGGGACTATCAGCCCCAGCATTTT; CDR3: CATQDRDYQPQHF; V: TRBV24-1; J: TRBJ1-5; size: -; D: TRBD1
DNA: TGCGCCAGCAGCTGGACGCGACAGGGAGCGAATTCACCCCTCCACTTT; CDR3: CASSWTRQGANSPLHF; V: TRBV5-1; J: TRBJ1-6; size: many; D: TRBD1
DNA: TGTGCCAGCAGCGCTGAACTAGCGACTGGAACGCGGGGGAATGAGCAGTTCTTC; CDR3: CASSAELATGTRGNEQFF; V: TRBV7-9; J: TRBJ2-1; size: few; D: TRBD2
DNA: TGTGCCAGCAGTGCTTCTCGGACAGGGGCTTTT; CDR3: CASSASRTGAF; V: TRBV2; J: TRBJ1-4; size: once; D: TRBD1
DNA: TGTGCCAGCAGCTTAGGATATACAGGGGGTTGGGGCAATCAGCCCCAGCATTTT; CDR3: CASSLGYTGGWGNQPQHF; V: TRBV7-9; J: TRBJ1-5; size: -; D: TRBD1
DNA: TGTGCCAGCTCACAGACAGGGAGGACTGAAGCTTTCTTT; CDR3: CASSQTGRTEAFF; V: TRBV18; J: TRBJ1-1; size: -; D: TRBD1
DNA: TGTGCCAGTAGTATTACTAAGCCGAGCTATGGCTACACCTTC; CDR3: CASSITKPSYGYTF; V: TRBV19; J: TRBJ1-2; size: -; D: -
DNA: TGTGCCAGCAGCCAAATGGAGGGTTTCCAAGAGACCCAGTACTTC; CDR3: CASSQMEGFQETQYF; V: TRBV5-4; J: TRBJ2-5; size: -; D: -
DNA: TGTGCCAGCTCACCAGCGGAGTCCTATGGCTACACCTTC; CDR3: CASSPAESYGYTF; V: TRBV18; J: TRBJ1-2; size: -; D: -
DNA: TGTGCCAGCAGCTTAGGCGCGAACACTGAAGCTTTCTTT; CDR3: CASSLGANTEAFF; V: TRBV7-2; J: TRBJ1-1; size: -; D: -
DNA: TGTGCCAGCAGCTTAGCGGGGGCGTCCTACAATGAGCAGTTCTTC; CDR3: CASSLAGASYNEQFF; V: TRBV7-2; J: TRBJ2-1; size: -; D: -
DNA: TGTGCCAGCAGCTTCCTAGGGGTGAACACTGAAGCTTTCTTT; CDR3: CASSFLGVNTEAFF; V: TRBV5-8; J: TRBJ1-1; size: -; D: -
DNA: TGCGCCAGCAGCCGGCTGGACAGGGACAACACTGAAGCTTTCTTT; CDR3: CASSRLDRDNTEAFF; V: TRBV5-1; J: TRBJ1-1; size: -; D: TRBD1
DNA: TGTGCCAGCAGTTTCGGCGGGAGGGCCGCGGACATTCAGTACTTC; CDR3: CASSFGGRAADIQYF; V: TRBV28; J: TRBJ2-4; size: -; D: TRBD2
DNA: TGCAGTGCTAGTCCCGCGGGACAGGGTTACTACGAGCAGTACTTC; CDR3: CSASPAGQGYYEQYF; V: TRBV20-1; J: TRBJ2-7; size: -; D: TRBD1
DNA: TGCAGTGCTAGTTCTAGCGGGAGTTGGGAGCAGTACTTC; CDR3: CSASSSGSWEQYF; V: TRBV20-1; J: TRBJ2-7; size: -; D: TRBD2